Each of the 23 T cell receptor beta chains below was sequenced from the same sample in a study of Tregs in tolerant kidney transplant recipients. TCRdb keeps only in-frame clones here, not all; method: immunoSEQ multiplex PCR. The data contain some 110,000 clones, roughly nine tenths of them singletons. The specimen was CD4+ T cells from blood. The receptor source for this set is a human donor in good health.

The table lists this clone with a count of one. The gene calls are TRBV2 and TRBJ1-4; 8 bases align to TRBD1. CDR1 SNHLY and CDR2 FYNNEI come from the germline V gene. Losses at the gene ends were 6 bases for V and 1 base for J; bases not matched to a gene: 4. The CDR3 contains 15 residues. The CDR3 is CASSPGGRTNEKLFF. The CDR3 DNA is TGTGCCAGCAGCCCAGGGGGCAGAACTAATGAAAAACTGTTTTTT.

V usage is TRBV11-2 and J usage is TRBJ2-1; D is uncertain. Germline loops: CDR1 SGHAT, CDR2 FQNNGV. V gave up 4 bases and J gave up 3 bases, with 4 bases separating them. The CDR3 has 12 residues. The CDR3 loop reads CASSWDYNEQFF. CDR3 coding DNA: TGTGCCAGCAGCTGGGACTACAATGAGCAGTTCTTC.

This chain joins TRBV7-2 and TRBJ1-3, with 7 bases matching TRBD1. Unmatched junction bases numbered 7, after V lost 5 bases and J lost 0 bases. CDR3 length: 16 residues. Per germline, CDR1 SGHTA and CDR2 FQGNSA. The CDR3 DNA follows: TGTGCCAGCAGCCCGGGACAGCCAGCCTCTGGAAACACCATATATTTT. Amino acids: CASSPGQPASGNTIYF. Based on the CDR3 plus reference TRBV7-2 and TRBJ1-3, the full variable domain is GAGVSQSPSNKVTEKGKDVELRCDPISGHTALYWYRQSLGQGLEFLIYFQGNSAPDKSGLPSDRFSAERTGGSVSTLTIQRTQQEDSAVYLCASSPGQPASGNTIYFGEGSWLTVV.

The rearrangement links TRBV7-9 to TRBJ2-5; 11 bases are a match to TRBD1. The CDR3 is made up of 14 amino acids. The V segment lost 5 bases and the J segment 8 bases; nucleotides outside the gene matches: 7. Germline CDR1 SEHNR, CDR2 FQNEAQ (reference sequence). The CDR3 sequence is CASSIGGQGVTQYF. In DNA, the CDR3 is TGTGCCAGCAGCATAGGGGGACAGGGGGTAACCCAGTACTTC.

This clone was found a few times. The chain recombines TRBV15 with TRBJ1-4; possibly TRBD1 for D (5 bases). Trimming pared 6 bases from V and 5 bases from J, leaving 13 bases between. The CDR3 is 14 amino acids. CDR1 is LNHNV, CDR2 YYDKDF, per germline (reference sequence). CDR3 sequence (DNA): TGTGCCACCAGTGGGACGGTAGGGAATGAAAAACTGTTTTTT. This encodes CATSGTVGNEKLFF.

The chain is built from TRBV29-1 and TRBJ2-7; TRBD2 matches 11 bases. J gave up 1 base and V 6 bases, and 5 bases lay outside the gene matches. Germline-derived CDR1 and CDR2 are SQVTM and ANQGSEA. This CDR3 region has 14 residues. CDR3 amino acids: CSVTIAGGSYEQYF. In DNA form, the CDR3 reads TGCAGCGTAACTATAGCGGGAGGGTCCTACGAGCAGTACTTC.

The chain links TRBV5-1 to TRBJ1-1; the D is unclear. From germline, CDR1 is SGHRS and CDR2 YFSETQ. This CDR3 is built from 17 residues. The V end was cut by 5 bases, the J end by 0 bases, with 20 bases between. The CDR3 loop reads CASRERLMGRLNTEAFF. The CDR3 nucleotides are TGCGCCAGCAGGGAGCGTCTTATGGGCAGATTGAACACTGAAGCTTTCTTT.

This chain uses TRBV6-5 with TRBJ1-4; no definite D call. Germline-derived CDR1 and CDR2 are MNHEY and SVGAGI. V lost 1 base and J 0 bases, leaving 6 bases between the germline ends. CDR3 length: 15 residues. CDR3 protein: CASSYLRATNEKLFF. For the CDR3, the DNA is TGTGCCAGCAGTTACTTGAGAGCAACTAATGAAAAACTGTTTTTT.

The J gene is TRBJ2-3, the V gene TRBV5-4; D gene uncertain. The CDR3 totals 15 residues. The V end lost 2 bases, the J end lost 1 base, and 11 bases lay between the germline ends. The germline V gene has CDR1 SGHNT and CDR2 YYREEE (reference sequence). Here the CDR3 DNA reads TGTGCCAGCAGCTTTATGAGGAGCCGCACAGATACGCAGTATTTT. It specifies CASSFMRSRTDTQYF.

The chain recombines TRBV29-1 with TRBJ2-2, with TRBD1 matching 12 bases. The CDR3 is made up of 17 amino acids. Germline CDR1 reads SQVTM; CDR2 reads ANQGSEA. After removal of 2 bases from V and 5 bases from J, the junction contained 9 bases not matched to a gene. Here the CDR3 reads CSVESGQGAMRTGELFF. The CDR3 nucleotides are TGCAGCGTTGAATCGGGACAGGGGGCTATGAGGACCGGGGAGCTGTTTTTT.

This rearrangement joins TRBV5-6 to TRBJ1-5, with D uncertain. V shed 2 bases and J shed 5 bases, with 8 bases lying between them. CDR3 length equals 13 residues. In germline, CDR1 is SGHDT, CDR2 YYEEEE. This chain's CDR3 is CASSFLGDQPQHF. The DNA of the CDR3 is TGTGCCAGCAGCTTCCTGGGAGATCAGCCCCAGCATTTT.

The chain couples TRBV2 to TRBJ2-3; TRBD1 matches at 9 bases. The V gene end was trimmed by 10 bases and the J gene end by 1 base; junction bases not matched to a gene: 12. The germline V gene has CDR1 SNHLY and CDR2 FYNNEI. The CDR3 runs to 16 residues. This chain's CDR3 is CATRPHWTGGTDTQYF. Written as DNA, the CDR3 is TGTGCCACCCGGCCCCATTGGACAGGGGGCACAGATACGCAGTATTTT.

The table lists this clone with a count of one. The J gene is TRBJ2-3, the V gene TRBV5-1; a possible D gene is TRBD2 (7 bases). The CDR3 extends over 16 amino acids. Looked up from germline, CDR1 is SGHRS and CDR2 is YFSETQ. Trimming stripped 4 bases from V and 2 bases from J, with 17 bases between. CDR3 DNA: TGCGCCAGCAGCACTCTTACGGGGGGCCTCACAGATACGCAGTATTTT. Translation: CASSTLTGGLTDTQYF.

This sequence joins TRBV15 and TRBJ2-7, with D perhaps TRBD2 (6 bases). V was pared by 0 bases and J by 5 bases, with 11 bases between. Looked up from germline, CDR1 is LNHNV and CDR2 is YYDKDF (reference sequence). The CDR3 contains 14 residues. The CDR3 here is CATSRDGTLNEQYF. The CDR3, as DNA: TGTGCCACCAGCAGAGACGGGACTTTGAACGAGCAGTACTTC.

The rearrangement links TRBV18 to TRBJ1-1; 8 nucleotides match TRBD1. CDR3 length equals 15 residues. With 4 bases clipped from V and 4 bases from J, the junction kept 8 bases outside the gene matches. The germline gives CDR1 KGHSH, CDR2 LQKENI. CDR3: CASSRQGAGSTEAFF. CDR3 DNA: TGTGCCAGCTCACGGCAGGGGGCTGGAAGCACTGAAGCTTTCTTT.

V is TRBV11-2 and J is TRBJ2-7, with D possibly matching TRBD1 (5 bases). Germline V gives CDR1 SGHAT, CDR2 FQNNGV. This CDR3 has 13 residues. Trimming stripped 5 bases from V and 7 bases from J, with 15 bases between. DNA for the CDR3: TGTGCCAGCAGCCCGATTGGGGCGCGGGAGCAGTACTTC. Amino acid sequence: CASSPIGAREQYF.

CDR3 DNA sequence: TGTGCCACCAGCAGGGGTAGCGGGAGGGCCCTCTACGAGCAGTACTTC. Its translation: CATSRGSGRALYEQYF. The chain couples TRBV15 to TRBJ2-7; 11 bases fit TRBD2. V was clipped by 3 bases and J by 3 bases; unmatched bases: 7. CDR1 and CDR2 from the germline V gene are LNHNV and YYDKDF (reference sequence). The CDR3 has 16 residues.

This chain uses TRBV21-1 with TRBJ2-2; TRBD1 is the table's D call, not checked against the DNA. TRBV21-1 is reported as a pseudogene. This CDR3 is built from 17 residues. In nucleotides, the CDR3 is TGTGCCAGCAGCAAAGGGAGGGGACAGGGGAGGGCCGGGGAGCTGTTTTTT. Residues: CASSKGRGQGRAGELFF.

The chain is built from TRBV2 and TRBJ2-1; D remains unclear. V gave up 4 bases and J gave up 15 bases, with 7 bases separating them. The CDR3 is 9 residues long. The V gene's germline CDR1 is SNHLY and CDR2 FYNNEI. DNA for the CDR3: TGTGCCAGCAGTGCACATCCGTTCTTC. Translating gives CASSAHPFF.

This clone was observed once. The chain recombines TRBV6-1 with TRBJ1-2, with D possibly being TRBD1 (6 bases). CDR1 is MNHNS, CDR2 SASEGT, per germline. This CDR3 spans 13 amino acids. V lost 4 bases and J lost 4, with 10 bases in between. CDR3 sequence (DNA): TGTGCCAGCAGTGGACAGGACTTCTATGGCTACACCTTC. The encoded protein is CASSGQDFYGYTF.

The chain uses TRBV19 and TRBJ1-5; 9 bases match TRBD1. Losses at the gene ends were 7 bases for V and 4 bases for J; bases not matched to a gene: 8. CDR3 length equals 15 residues. Looked up from germline, CDR1 is LNHDA and CDR2 is SQIVND (reference sequence). DNA for the CDR3: TGTGCCAGTACTCCTCTGGGGACAGGGAATCAGCCCCAGCATTTT. It codes for CASTPLGTGNQPQHF.

This chain uses TRBV19 with TRBJ2-7; 7 bases map to TRBD1. CDR3 size: 14 residues. The J segment lost 0 bases and the V segment lost 9 bases, leaving 8 bases of the junction unmatched. Germline values: CDR1 LNHDA, CDR2 SQIVND (reference sequence). The CDR3 DNA sequence: TGTGCCAGCAACTCGGGACAGAGCTCCTACGAGCAGTACTTC. Translation: CASNSGQSSYEQYF.

The sample holds one count of this clone. The V gene is TRBV18, the J gene TRBJ2-3; no reliable D call. Trimming pared 0 bases from V and 0 bases from J, leaving 13 bases between. CDR1 KGHSH and CDR2 LQKENI come from the germline V gene. This CDR3 has 17 residues. CDR3 region: CASSPPGPGLSTDTQYF. The CDR3 DNA sequence: TGTGCCAGCTCACCACCGGGTCCGGGCCTGAGCACAGATACGCAGTATTTT. The full variable domain, in which reference TRBV18 and TRBJ2-3 provide the parts outside the CDR3, is NAGVMQNPRHLVRRRGQEARLRCSPMKGHSHVYWYRQLPEEGLKFMVYLQKENIIDESGMPKERFSAEFPKEGPSILRIQQVVRGDSAAYFCASSPPGPGLSTDTQYFGPGTRLTVL.